Presented here are 27 T cell receptor beta chains from one specimen sequenced in a study of cytotoxic CD8 clonotypes in ibrutinib-treated CLL. The method was immunoSEQ multiplex PCR; TCRdb's version includes in-frame clones alone and lacks a portion of them. Seen here are about 140,000 clones, approximately 80% observed once, and the top ten hold around 4.9%. This sample comprised PBMCs, obtained after 24 months of ibrutinib treatment. The receptors were gathered from a human donor with chronic lymphocytic leukemia.

CDR3 sequence (DNA): TGTGCCAGCAGGCCACCGGGGACAGGGGGCTATGGCTACACCTTC. Its translation: CASRPPGTGGYGYTF. The gene calls are TRBV28 and TRBJ1-2; 11 bases are shared with TRBD1. CDR1 MDHEN and CDR2 SYDVKM come from the germline V gene. The CDR3 is 15 residues long. Unmatched junction bases numbered 7, after V lost 6 bases and J lost 4 bases.

The chain joins TRBV7-9 to TRBJ1-3; tentatively, D is TRBD1 (5 bases). This CDR3 is 13 amino acids long. The V end lost 5 bases, the J end lost 2 bases, and 7 bases lay between the germline ends. CDR1 SEHNR and CDR2 FQNEAQ come from the germline V gene (reference sequence). CDR3 nucleotides: TGTGCCAGCAGCATGGACACTGGAAACACCATATATTTT. It yields the protein CASSMDTGNTIYF.

The chain joins TRBV7-9 to TRBJ1-1; tentative D call: TRBD1 (5 bases). From germline, CDR1 is SEHNR and CDR2 FQNEAQ (reference sequence). V was pared by 2 bases and J by 2 bases, with 6 bases between. The CDR3 has 13 residues. CDR3 in amino acids: CASSLQGNTEAFF. The DNA for the CDR3 is TGTGCCAGCAGCTTACAGGGTAACACTGAAGCTTTCTTT. Combining the CDR3 with reference TRBV7-9 and TRBJ1-1 gives the whole variable domain DTGVSQNPRHKITKRGQNVTFRCDPISEHNRLYWYRQTLGQGPEFLTYFQNEAQLEKSRLLSDRFSAERPKGSFSTLEIQRTEQGDSAMYLCASSLQGNTEAFFGQGTRLTVV.

In DNA, the CDR3 is TGTGCCAGTATGGCGGACGGAAACACCATATATTTT. Encoded protein: CASMADGNTIYF. The J gene is TRBJ1-3, the V gene TRBV19; D remains ambiguous. Germline V lookup: CDR1 LNHDA, CDR2 SQIVND (reference sequence). V lost 7 bases to trimming and J lost 4 bases, with 8 bases between them. The CDR3 contains 12 residues.

The genes are TRBV21-1 and TRBJ1-5; the table's D call, TRBD1, has no DNA check behind it. TRBV21-1 is a documented pseudogene. The CDR3 consists of 16 residues. The CDR3 protein is CASSKAPDSSNQPQHF. The CDR3 nucleotides are TGTGCCAGCAGCAAAGCCCCGGACAGTTCCAATCAGCCCCAGCATTTT.

This clone was detected a few times. This sequence joins TRBV19 and TRBJ2-2, with 8 bases lining up with TRBD2. Trimming at V came to 6 bases and at J to 7 bases, leaving 10 bases not matched to a gene. Germline V gives CDR1 LNHDA, CDR2 SQIVND (reference sequence). The CDR3 loop spans 15 amino acids. This chain's CDR3 is CASSPLRGEGGELFF. The CDR3 DNA reads TGTGCCAGTAGCCCCCTGCGGGGGGAAGGCGGGGAGCTGTTTTTT.

CDR3 DNA sequence: TGTGCCAGCAGTTACGGGGTCTTGGGTACGCAGTATTTT. Amino acids: CASSYGVLGTQYF. This sequence joins TRBV6-5 and TRBJ2-3; D not certain. The germline V gene encodes CDR1 MNHEY and CDR2 SVGAGI. This CDR3 contains 13 residues. V lost 2 bases and J lost 8, with 11 bases in between.

The rearrangement uses TRBV7-2 and TRBJ2-2; D may correspond to TRBD1 or TRBD2 (7 bases each). The germline V and J ends were trimmed by 5 bases and 5 bases, with 12 bases remaining between them. CDR3 length: 14 residues. Germline CDR1 SGHTA, CDR2 FQGNSA. The CDR3 coding sequence is TGTGCCAGCAGCCCCCAGGGGGGGACCGGGGAGCTGTTTTTT. This encodes CASSPQGGTGELFF.

The CDR3 is CASSDGQGVPEAFF. In nucleotides, the CDR3 is TGTGCCAGCAGTGACGGACAGGGAGTCCCTGAAGCTTTCTTT. The V gene is TRBV2, the J gene TRBJ1-1; 8 positions agree with TRBD1. Germline assignment: CDR1 SNHLY and CDR2 FYNNEI. The junction had 6 bases not matched to a gene; V was cut back by 3 bases and J by 6 bases. CDR3 length: 14 residues.

This clone was found once. V and J are TRBV18 and TRBJ1-4; TRBD1 matches at 9 bases. The germline gives CDR1 KGHSH, CDR2 LQKENI. The CDR3 is 15 residues long. V trimming: 0 bases; J trimming: 7 bases; junction bases outside the gene matches: 3. The DNA of the CDR3 is TGTGCCAGCTCACCACCGGGACAGGGAGGTGAAAAACTGTTTTTT. This encodes CASSPPGQGGEKLFF.

The V and J genes are TRBV18 and TRBJ2-7; no definite D call. This CDR3 has 14 amino acids. Trimming removed 0 bases from V and 3 bases from J, with 9 bases in between. Germline CDR1 KGHSH, CDR2 LQKENI. CDR3 bases: TGTGCCAGCTCACCACCCTACCCGAGCTACGAGCAGTACTTC. Amino acids: CASSPPYPSYEQYF. The entire variable domain, with the rest obtained from reference TRBV18 and TRBJ2-7, is as follows: NAGVMQNPRHLVRRRGQEARLRCSPMKGHSHVYWYRQLPEEGLKFMVYLQKENIIDESGMPKERFSAEFPKEGPSILRIQQVVRGDSAAYFCASSPPYPSYEQYFGPGTRLTVT.

The chain has TRBV6-5 and TRBJ2-7, with a possible D match to TRBD2 (5 bases). V was clipped by 0 bases and J by 2 bases, with 14 bases between them. The CDR3 contains 16 residues. Germline CDR1 MNHEY, CDR2 SVGAGI. This CDR3 reads CASSYSASFPTYEQYF. The CDR3 DNA is TGTGCCAGCAGTTACTCGGCTAGCTTCCCAACCTACGAGCAGTACTTC.

V is TRBV18 and J is TRBJ1-2; D remains ambiguous. Per germline, CDR1 KGHSH and CDR2 LQKENI. The length of the CDR3 is 16 residues. The ends were cut back, 2 bases at V and 6 bases at J, with 19 bases in the middle. The CDR3 DNA reads TGTGCCAGCTCACCAATTGGGGATGCGGCAGACGATGGCTACACCTTC. Its protein is CASSPIGDAADDGYTF.

The J gene is TRBJ2-3, the V gene TRBV9; 7 positions match TRBD1. J lost 2 bases, V lost 3 bases, and 9 bases had no gene match. Germline V gene sequence: CDR1 SGDLS, CDR2 YYNGEE. The CDR3 spans 16 residues. Here the CDR3 reads CASSAVPQGPTDTQYF. Here the CDR3 DNA reads TGTGCCAGCAGCGCAGTACCACAGGGGCCCACAGATACGCAGTATTTT. Combining the CDR3 with reference TRBV9 and TRBJ2-3 gives the whole variable domain DSGVTQTPKHLITATGQRVTLRCSPRSGDLSVYWYQQSLDQGLQFLIQYYNGEERAKGNILERFSAQQFPDLHSELNLSSLELGDSALYFCASSAVPQGPTDTQYFGPGTRLTVL.

The CDR3 region is CASSSPRVSTDTQYF. CDR3 nucleotide sequence: TGTGCCAGCAGCTCCCCTAGGGTCTCCACAGATACGCAGTATTTT. J is TRBJ2-3 and V is TRBV7-9; D unclear. CDR3 size: 15 residues. The V gene's germline CDR1 is SEHNR and CDR2 FQNEAQ (reference sequence). V lost 4 bases and J 2 bases, leaving 13 bases between the germline ends. The variable domain in full, with the rest retrieved from reference TRBV7-9 and TRBJ2-3, is DTGVSQNPRHKITKRGQNVTFRCDPISEHNRLYWYRQTLGQGPEFLTYFQNEAQLEKSRLLSDRFSAERPKGSFSTLEIQRTEQGDSAMYLCASSSPRVSTDTQYFGPGTRLTVL.

The CDR3 loop reads CASSRASWGEQYF. DNA of the CDR3: TGTGCCAGCAGCCGGGCTTCCTGGGGGGAGCAGTACTTC. The rearrangement links TRBV27 to TRBJ2-7, with D perhaps matching TRBD1 or TRBD2 (5 bases each). With 6 bases removed from V and 7 bases from J, the gap between germline ends came to 16 bases. Germline CDR1 is MNHEY and CDR2 is SMNVEV (reference sequence). The CDR3 has 13 residues.

V usage is TRBV30 and J usage is TRBJ1-6; D remains unclear. V dropped 2 bases and J dropped 4 bases, with 6 bases sitting between them. Germline CDR1 and CDR2: GTSNPN and SVGIG (reference sequence). The CDR3 runs to 13 residues. The CDR3 loop is CAWSREYNSPLHF. In DNA, the CDR3 is TGTGCCTGGAGTCGGGAGTATAATTCACCCCTCCACTTT. Complete variable domain (other parts from reference TRBV30 and TRBJ1-6): SQTIHQWPATLVQPVGSPLSLECTVEGTSNPNLYWYRQAAGRGLQLLFYSVGIGQISSEVPQNLSASRPQDRQFILSSKKLLLSDSGFYLCAWSREYNSPLHFGNGTRLTVT.

This clone was observed once. The V call is TRBV7-6, the J call TRBJ2-5; no clear D. Germline V gene lookup returns CDR1 SGHVS and CDR2 FNYEAQ. This CDR3 is 15 amino acids long. Trimming cost V 0 bases and J 2 bases, with 10 bases left between them. This chain's CDR3 is CASSLANPRQETQYF. The CDR3 nucleotides are TGTGCCAGCAGCTTAGCGAATCCGCGGCAAGAGACCCAGTACTTC.

The chain joins TRBV29-1 to TRBJ2-6; possibly TRBD1 for D (5 bases). The length of the CDR3 is 14 residues. The V gene's germline CDR1 is SQVTM and CDR2 ANQGSEA. Between the trimmed V and J ends, which lost 4 bases and 0 bases, there was a span of 7 bases. CDR3 amino acids: CSVGGLSGANVLTF. CDR3 nucleotides: TGCAGCGTTGGGGGCCTCTCTGGGGCCAACGTCCTGACTTTC.

J is TRBJ2-2 and V is TRBV6-1; perhaps TRBD2 as D (6 bases). The CDR3 totals 15 residues. Trimming took 8 bases from V and 4 from J, leaving 17 bases between them. Germline CDR1 and CDR2: MNHNS and SASEGT. CDR3 residues: CASGPRGSGTGELFF. CDR3 nucleotides: TGTGCCAGCGGCCCCCGGGGGTCGGGCACCGGGGAGCTGTTTTTT.

The rearrangement joins TRBV27 to TRBJ2-6, with D unresolved. Germline loops: CDR1 MNHEY, CDR2 SMNVEV (reference sequence). V was pared by 5 bases and J by 4 bases, with 21 bases between. The CDR3 is made up of 18 amino acids. The CDR3 nucleotides read TGTGCCAGCAGTCCGCCCACCGTGATCCGTGCCGGGGCCAACGTCCTGACTTTC. This translates into CASSPPTVIRAGANVLTF.

The chain employs TRBV2 and TRBJ2-5, with 10 bases matching TRBD1. Germline V CDR1 and CDR2: SNHLY, FYNNEI. The CDR3 contains 16 residues. Germline trimming cut 6 bases from V and 3 bases from J; bases unmatched to any gene: 10. The chain's CDR3 is CASSPGQGRGEETQYF. CDR3 DNA: TGTGCCAGCAGCCCGGGACAGGGGCGAGGGGAAGAGACCCAGTACTTC.

This clone was seen once. The chain uses TRBV5-1 and TRBJ2-2; either TRBD1 or TRBD2 may fit D (5 bases each). Trimming cost V 4 bases and J 7 bases, with 17 bases left between them. The CDR3 consists of 15 residues. Germline V gives CDR1 SGHRS, CDR2 YFSETQ. As DNA, the CDR3 is TGCGCCAGCAGCCCTCAACTAGGGGAGATCGGGGAGCTGTTTTTT. Its translation is CASSPQLGEIGELFF.

J is TRBJ2-1 and V is TRBV25-1, with 7 bases identical to TRBD2. V lost 6 bases to trimming and J lost 8 bases; unmatched junction nucleotides: 16. The V gene's germline CDR1 is MGHDK and CDR2 SYGVNS. The CDR3 sequence is 16 residues long. Written as DNA, the CDR3 is TGTGCCAGCAGACACCCTGTGGGGCGGGGGTTCGATGAGCAGTTCTTC. Its protein is CASRHPVGRGFDEQFF.

Comments on this clone: This specimen includes other DNA sequences encoding the same CDR3. The V gene is TRBV5-4, the J gene TRBJ2-5; D uncertain. The germline V gene encodes CDR1 SGHNT and CDR2 YYREEE (reference sequence). This CDR3 contains 13 residues. V lost 4 bases to trimming and J lost 5 bases, with 12 bases between them. This CDR3 reads CASSPRGGETQYF. DNA of the CDR3: TGTGCCAGCAGCCCGAGAGGTGGGGAGACCCAGTACTTC.

The chain combines TRBV27 with TRBJ2-3; TRBD2 aligns across 8 bases. V lost 10 bases and J lost 4; bases outside the gene matches: 10. The CDR3 totals 14 residues. Germline CDR1 reads MNHEY; CDR2 reads SMNVEV (reference sequence). The CDR3 loop is CATSEAGVADTQYF. CDR3 nucleotide sequence: TGTGCCACCTCCGAAGCGGGAGTGGCAGATACGCAGTATTTT.

The chain employs TRBV20-1 and TRBJ1-6, with a weak D call TRBD1 (5 bases). V was shortened by 3 bases and J by 11 bases, with 5 bases between the two germline ends. Germline V CDR1 and CDR2: DFQATT, SNEGSKA (reference sequence). CDR3 size: 10 residues. CDR3 protein: CSARGPPLHF. The CDR3 nucleotides read TGCAGTGCTAGGGGGCCACCCCTCCACTTT.